This T cell receptor (beta chain) was documented in a study of shared clonotypes between healthy human individuals. Study at large: Three plates each covered CD4 naive and memory; CD8 naive two, CD8 memory one. Study-level findings and limits: Four donors held around 5% of naive CD4 clonotypes in common.

An even split of each subset's genomic DNA across several immunoSEQ plates was performed. The sorted-subset replicate PCRs were given around 200 ng DNA, which is tens of thousands of T cell genomes. The table came from immunoSEQ multiplex PCR; TCRdb's copy has only in-frame clones and leaves some out. The repertoire holds 1 million to 1.2 million clones, with approximately 77% as singletons. As concerns this clone: Its specificity is unknown. Within the sample, other DNA sequences also encode this same CDR3.

The receptor's source is a man between 18 and 35 years old in good health. Some clones in this sample may be carry-over from other donors' samples. Sequenced input: memory CD4+ T cells from PBMCs. Subset noted: CD45RA-negative fraction.

CDR3 in DNA: TGTGCCAGCAGCTTAGGGGGGAGTCAAGAGACCCAGTACTTC. Protein sequence: CASSLGGSQETQYF. The chain links TRBV7-2 to TRBJ2-5, with D possibly being TRBD1 or TRBD2 (5 bases each). V lost 1 base and J lost 2, with 8 bases in between. Germline V gene data show CDR1 as SGHTA and CDR2 as FQGNSA. The CDR3 is made up of 14 amino acids.